The sequence of this T cell receptor (beta chain) was determined in a study of blood T cell repertoires in COVID-19. For the study at large: The United States, Italy and Spain supplied acute and convalescent COVID-19 samples. T cells, B-cell-depleted T cells, or PBMCs provided the cDNA or gDNA that served as material.

CDR1 and CDR2 (germline): MDHEN, SYDVKM. This CDR3 has 13 residues. The germline V and J ends were trimmed by 5 bases and 1 base, with 7 bases remaining between them. Seattle patient enrollment occurred during active infection, with longitudinal follow-up thereafter. Per the authors' pipeline: Reference gene primers were amplified, and this amplification served to estimate nucleated cell counts. Profiled with immunoSEQ multiplex PCR; TCRdb holds only in-frame clones, not every one. V and J calls and clone size are copied from that table; D and trimming were computed from the DNA. The sample records a few hundred thousand clones, approximately 89% being singletons.

The receptor comes from an older woman with COVID-19, enrolled during active disease. This chain connects TRBV28 to TRBJ2-3; D is ambiguous. Sample: peripheral blood. CDR3 protein: CASSPYRTDTQYF. CDR3 nucleotides: TGTGCCAGCAGTCCCTACCGCACAGATACGCAGTATTTT.